This record covers a single T cell receptor beta chain. Its antigen is undetermined. This sample includes further DNA sequences coding for the same CDR3. Measured with immunoSEQ multiplex PCR; TCRdb has only the in-frame clones, and not every one. This sample yields some 37,000 clones, of which more than 75% are seen a single time; about 3.5% belongs to the top ten. From germline, CDR1 is KGHSH and CDR2 LQKENI. There are 12 residues in the CDR3. V lost 3 bases to trimming and J lost 3 bases, with 2 bases between them. The sample is drawn from a study of T cells in localized non-small cell lung cancer. General observations from the study: Sequence data derive from only one tumor region, so heterogeneity remains possible.

This sequence joins TRBV18 and TRBJ2-2; no definite D call. This TCR came from a man aged 18-55 years with stage I lung adenocarcinoma. The sample consisted of peripheral blood, taken before any cancer treatment. CDR3 nucleotides: TGTGCCAGCTCACCGGACACCGGGGAGCTGTTTTTT. Translating it yields CASSPDTGELFF.